The clone carrying this TCR beta chain appeared a single time. The sample belongs to a study of long-term antiretroviral therapy in people with HIV. V shed 0 bases and J 4 bases; nucleotides not matched to a gene: 3. The length of the CDR3 is 15 residues. CDR1 is MNHEY, CDR2 SVGAGI, per germline. At survey level, the immunoSEQ assay was run in its v3.0 version. Generated by immunoSEQ multiplex PCR, the TCRdb table keeps only in-frame clones and is missing some. The sample shows almost 20,000 clones, 80% of them seen only once. Sequencing used unsorted PBMCs, obtained 0.2 years after starting antiretroviral therapy. The genes are TRBV6-5 and TRBJ1-1; TRBD1 matches at 9 bases. This receptor was taken from a woman aged 35 to 49 with HIV. The CDR3 is CASSYSATGGTEAFF. The CDR3 DNA sequence: TGTGCCAGCAGTTACTCTGCGACAGGGGGCACTGAAGCTTTCTTT.